Detailed here is one TCR beta chain. The data were produced by immunoSEQ multiplex PCR, yet TCRdb's version contains in-frame clones alone and is incomplete. The repertoire holds fewer than 200,000 clones, with 60% to 80% as singletons. The sample comes from a study of blood T cell repertoires in COVID-19. This CDR3 region has 12 residues. The V gene lost 6 bases and the J gene lost 5 bases, with 8 bases spanning the gap. Input material: peripheral blood. The source is a woman aged 70-85 years with acute or convalescent COVID-19. V and J are TRBV12-3 or TRBV12-4 and TRBJ1-3; D ambiguous. CDR3 bases: TGTGCCAGCAGGTCTAACCGAAACACCATATATTTT. Its translation: CASRSNRNTIYF.